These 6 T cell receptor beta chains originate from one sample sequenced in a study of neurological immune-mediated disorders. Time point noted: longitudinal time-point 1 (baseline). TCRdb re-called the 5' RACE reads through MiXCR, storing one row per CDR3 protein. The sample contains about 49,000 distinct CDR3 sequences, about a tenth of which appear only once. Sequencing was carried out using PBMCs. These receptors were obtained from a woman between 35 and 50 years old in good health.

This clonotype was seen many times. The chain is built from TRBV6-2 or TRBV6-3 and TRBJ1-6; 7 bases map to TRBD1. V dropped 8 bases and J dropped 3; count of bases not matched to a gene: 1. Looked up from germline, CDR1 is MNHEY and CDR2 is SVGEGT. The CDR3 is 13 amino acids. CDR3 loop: CASWTGYNSPLHF. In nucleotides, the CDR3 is TGTGCCAGCTGGACAGGCTATAATTCACCCCTCCACTTT.

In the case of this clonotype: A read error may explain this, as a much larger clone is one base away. The CDR3 DNA is TGTACCACCAGCAGAGATCAGGGGAACTATGGCTACACCTTC. It is translated as CTTSRDQGNYGYTF. J is TRBJ1-2 and V is TRBV15; D possibly corresponds to TRBD1 (6 bases). The V gene's germline CDR1 is LNHNV and CDR2 YYDKDF (reference sequence). The CDR3 covers 14 residues.

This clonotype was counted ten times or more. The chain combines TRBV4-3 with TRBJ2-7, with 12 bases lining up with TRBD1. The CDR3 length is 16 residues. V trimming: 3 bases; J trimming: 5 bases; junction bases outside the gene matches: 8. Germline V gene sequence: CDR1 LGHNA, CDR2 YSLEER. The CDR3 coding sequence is TGCGCCAGCAGCCATACGCCGGGACAGGGGGCCGACGAGCAGTACTTC. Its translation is CASSHTPGQGADEQYF.

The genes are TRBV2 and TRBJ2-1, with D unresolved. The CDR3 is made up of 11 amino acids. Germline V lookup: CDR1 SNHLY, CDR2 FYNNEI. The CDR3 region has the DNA TGTGGCATCTACCCGAGAAATGAGCAGTTCTTC. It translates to CGIYPRNEQFF. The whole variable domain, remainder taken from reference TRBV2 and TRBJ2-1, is EPEVTQTPSHQVTQMGQEVILRCVPISNHLYFYWYRQILGQKVEFLVSFYNNEISEKSEIFDDQFSVERPDGSNFTLKIRSTKLEDSAMYFCGIYPRNEQFFGPGTRLTVL.

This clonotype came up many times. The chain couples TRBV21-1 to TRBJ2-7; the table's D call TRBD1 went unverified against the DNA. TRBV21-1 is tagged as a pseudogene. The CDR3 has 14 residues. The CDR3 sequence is CASSKGQENYEQYF. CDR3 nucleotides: TGTGCCAGCAGCAAGGGACAGGAGAACTACGAGCAGTACTTC.

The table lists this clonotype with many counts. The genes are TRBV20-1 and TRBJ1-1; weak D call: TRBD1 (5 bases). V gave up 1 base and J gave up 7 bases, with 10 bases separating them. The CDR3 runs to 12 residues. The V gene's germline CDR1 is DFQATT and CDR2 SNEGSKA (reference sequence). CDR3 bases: TGCAGTGCTAGAGTTGAGCAGGGTGAAGCTTTCTTT. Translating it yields CSARVEQGEAFF.